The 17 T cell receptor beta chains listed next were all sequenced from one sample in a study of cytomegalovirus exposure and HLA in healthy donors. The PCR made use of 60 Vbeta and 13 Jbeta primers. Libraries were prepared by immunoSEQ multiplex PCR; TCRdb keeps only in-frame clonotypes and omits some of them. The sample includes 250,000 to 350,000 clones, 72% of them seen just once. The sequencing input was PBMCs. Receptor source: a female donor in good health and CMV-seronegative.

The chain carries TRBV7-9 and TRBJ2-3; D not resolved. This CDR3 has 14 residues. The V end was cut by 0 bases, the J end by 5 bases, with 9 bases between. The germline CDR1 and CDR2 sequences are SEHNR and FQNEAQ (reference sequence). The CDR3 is CASSLALAGDTQYF. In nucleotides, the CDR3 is TGTGCCAGCAGCTTAGCCTTAGCCGGAGATACGCAGTATTTT.

The CDR3 DNA is TGTGCCAGCAGCTCCGGGACAGGGGTCAAATCGGAGTACTTC. It specifies CASSSGTGVKSEYF. The chain is built from TRBV11-2 and TRBJ2-7, with 10 bases that match TRBD1. V shed 4 bases and J 11 bases; nucleotides not matched to a gene: 11. The CDR3 has 14 residues. Germline CDR1 is SGHAT and CDR2 is FQNNGV.

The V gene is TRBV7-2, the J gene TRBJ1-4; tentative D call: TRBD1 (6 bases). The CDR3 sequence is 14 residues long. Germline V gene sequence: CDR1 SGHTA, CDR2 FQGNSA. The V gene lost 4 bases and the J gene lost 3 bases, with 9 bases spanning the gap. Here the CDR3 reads CASSSGDSNEKLFF. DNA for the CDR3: TGTGCCAGCAGCTCAGGGGATTCTAATGAAAAACTGTTTTTT.

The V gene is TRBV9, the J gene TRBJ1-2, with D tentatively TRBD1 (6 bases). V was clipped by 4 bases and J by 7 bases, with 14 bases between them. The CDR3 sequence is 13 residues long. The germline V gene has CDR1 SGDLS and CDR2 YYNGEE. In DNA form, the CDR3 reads TGTGCCAGCAGCCTACCCAGGGGCAGTGGCTACACCTTC. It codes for CASSLPRGSGYTF.

Written as DNA, the CDR3 is TGCAGTGCTTTTCTACGGGAGCAGTACTTC. Translation gives CSAFLREQYF. The chain links TRBV20-1 to TRBJ2-7; D is uncertain. This CDR3 region has 10 residues. CDR1 is DFQATT, CDR2 SNEGSKA, per germline (reference sequence). V lost 5 bases and J 7 bases, leaving 9 bases between the germline ends.

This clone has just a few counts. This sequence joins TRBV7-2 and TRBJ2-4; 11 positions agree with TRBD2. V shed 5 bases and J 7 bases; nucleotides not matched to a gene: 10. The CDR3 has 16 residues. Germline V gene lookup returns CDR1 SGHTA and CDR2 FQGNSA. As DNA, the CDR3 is TGTGCCAGCAGCCGACCCATACTAGCGGGAGAGAACATTCAGTACTTC. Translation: CASSRPILAGENIQYF.

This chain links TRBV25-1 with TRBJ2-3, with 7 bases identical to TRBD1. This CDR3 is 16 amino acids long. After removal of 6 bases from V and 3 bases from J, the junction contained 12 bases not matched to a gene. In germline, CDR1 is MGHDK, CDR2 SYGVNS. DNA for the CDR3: TGTGCCAGCAGCCGCGGACAGGCGGCTATGACAGATACGCAGTATTTT. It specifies CASSRGQAAMTDTQYF.

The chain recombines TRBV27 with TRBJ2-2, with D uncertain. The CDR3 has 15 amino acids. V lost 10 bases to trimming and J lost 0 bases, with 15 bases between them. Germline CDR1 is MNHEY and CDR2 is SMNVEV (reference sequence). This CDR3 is CATRREASNTGELFF. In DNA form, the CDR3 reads TGTGCCACCCGCAGAGAGGCATCGAACACCGGGGAGCTGTTTTTT.

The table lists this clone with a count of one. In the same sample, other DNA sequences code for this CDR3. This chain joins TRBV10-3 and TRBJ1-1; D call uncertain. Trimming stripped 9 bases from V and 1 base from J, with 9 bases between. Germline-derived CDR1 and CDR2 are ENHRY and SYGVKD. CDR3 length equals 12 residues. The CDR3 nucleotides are TGTGCCATACGGACTGGGAACACTGAAGCTTTCTTT. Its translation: CAIRTGNTEAFF.

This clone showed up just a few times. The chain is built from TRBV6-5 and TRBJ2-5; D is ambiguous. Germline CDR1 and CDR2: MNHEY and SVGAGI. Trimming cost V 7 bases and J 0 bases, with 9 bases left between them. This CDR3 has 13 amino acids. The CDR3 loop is CASIGVNQETQYF. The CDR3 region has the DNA TGTGCCAGCATTGGAGTGAACCAAGAGACCCAGTACTTC.

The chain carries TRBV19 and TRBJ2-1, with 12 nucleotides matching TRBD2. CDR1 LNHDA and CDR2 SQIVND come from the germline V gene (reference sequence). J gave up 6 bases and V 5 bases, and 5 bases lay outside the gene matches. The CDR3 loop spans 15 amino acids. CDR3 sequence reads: CASSWGLAGPNEQFF. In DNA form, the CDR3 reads TGTGCCAGTAGTTGGGGACTAGCGGGCCCCAATGAGCAGTTCTTC. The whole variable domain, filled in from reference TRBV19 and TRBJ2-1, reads DGGITQSPKYLFRKEGQNVTLSCEQNLNHDAMYWYRQDPGQGLRLIYYSQIVNDFQKGDIAEGYSVSREKKESFPLTVTSAQKNPTAFYLCASSWGLAGPNEQFFGPGTRLTVL.

The CDR3 DNA reads as TGTGCCAGCAGTGGTGGGAGGGCCCGGGAGCAGTTCTTC. It yields the protein CASSGGRAREQFF. This rearrangement joins TRBV2 to TRBJ2-1, with 7 bases identical to TRBD2. V lost 4 bases and J lost 10; bases outside the gene matches: 7. Germline CDR1 and CDR2: SNHLY and FYNNEI. The CDR3 runs to 13 residues.

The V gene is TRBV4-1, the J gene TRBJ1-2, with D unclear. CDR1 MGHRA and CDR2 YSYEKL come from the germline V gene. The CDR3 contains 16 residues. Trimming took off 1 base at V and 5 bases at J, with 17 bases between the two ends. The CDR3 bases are TGCGCCAGCAGCCAAGCCCGGACTCGTCCCCCATATGGCTACACCTTC. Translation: CASSQARTRPPYGYTF.

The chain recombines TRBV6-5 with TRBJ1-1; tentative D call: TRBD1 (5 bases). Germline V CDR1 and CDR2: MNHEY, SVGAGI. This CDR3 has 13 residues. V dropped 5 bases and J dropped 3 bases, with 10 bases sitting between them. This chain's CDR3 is CASSRRGDTEAFF. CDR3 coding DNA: TGTGCCAGCAGTCGTCGGGGGGACACTGAAGCTTTCTTT.

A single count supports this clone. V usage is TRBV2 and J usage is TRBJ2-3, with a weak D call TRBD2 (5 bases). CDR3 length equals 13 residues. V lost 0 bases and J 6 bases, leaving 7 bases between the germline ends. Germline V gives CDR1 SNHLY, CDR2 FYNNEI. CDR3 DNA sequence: TGTGCCAGCAGTGAAGCGGGAGTTGATACGCAGTATTTT. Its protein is CASSEAGVDTQYF. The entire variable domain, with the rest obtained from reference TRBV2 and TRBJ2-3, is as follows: EPEVTQTPSHQVTQMGQEVILRCVPISNHLYFYWYRQILGQKVEFLVSFYNNEISEKSEIFDDQFSVERPDGSNFTLKIRSTKLEDSAMYFCASSEAGVDTQYFGPGTRLTVL.

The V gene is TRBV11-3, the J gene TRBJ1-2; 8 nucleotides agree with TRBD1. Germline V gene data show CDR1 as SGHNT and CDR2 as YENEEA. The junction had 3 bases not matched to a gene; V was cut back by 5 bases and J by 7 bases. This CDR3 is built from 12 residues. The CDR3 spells CASSADRVGYTF. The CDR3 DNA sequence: TGTGCCAGCAGCGCGGACAGGGTTGGCTACACCTTC.

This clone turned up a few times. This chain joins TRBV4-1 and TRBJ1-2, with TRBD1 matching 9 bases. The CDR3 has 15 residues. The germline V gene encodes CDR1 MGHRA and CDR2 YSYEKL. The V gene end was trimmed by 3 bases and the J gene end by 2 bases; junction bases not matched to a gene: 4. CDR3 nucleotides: TGCGCCAGCAGCCAGCCCGGGACAGGGAACTATGGCTACACCTTC. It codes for CASSQPGTGNYGYTF.